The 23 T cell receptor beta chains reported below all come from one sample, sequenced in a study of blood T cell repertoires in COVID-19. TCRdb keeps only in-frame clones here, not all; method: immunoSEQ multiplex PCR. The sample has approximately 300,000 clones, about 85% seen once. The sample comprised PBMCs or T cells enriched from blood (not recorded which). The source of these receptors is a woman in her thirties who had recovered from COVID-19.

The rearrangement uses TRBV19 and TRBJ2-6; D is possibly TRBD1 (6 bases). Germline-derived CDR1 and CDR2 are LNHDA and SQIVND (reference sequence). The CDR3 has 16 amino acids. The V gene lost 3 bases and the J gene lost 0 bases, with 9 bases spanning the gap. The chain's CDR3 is CASSIGQLSGANVLTF. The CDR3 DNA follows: TGTGCCAGTAGTATTGGACAGCTCTCTGGGGCCAACGTCCTGACTTTC.

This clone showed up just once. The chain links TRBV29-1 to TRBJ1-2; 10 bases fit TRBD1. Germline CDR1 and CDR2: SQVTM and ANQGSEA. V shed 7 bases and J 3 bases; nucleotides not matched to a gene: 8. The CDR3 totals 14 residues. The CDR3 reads CSAGRTGGHYGYTF. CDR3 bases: TGCAGCGCTGGACGGACAGGGGGTCACTATGGCTACACCTTC. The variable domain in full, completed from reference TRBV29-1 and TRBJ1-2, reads SAVISQKPSRDICQRGTSLTIQCQVDSQVTMMFWYRQQPGQSLTLIATANQGSEATYESGFVIDKFPISRPNLTFSTLTVSNMSPEDSSIYLCSAGRTGGHYGYTFGSGTRLTVV.

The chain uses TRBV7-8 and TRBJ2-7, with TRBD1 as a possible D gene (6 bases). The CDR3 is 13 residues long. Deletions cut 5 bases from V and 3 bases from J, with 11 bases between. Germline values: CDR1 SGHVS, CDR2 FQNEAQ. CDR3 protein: CASSRTARYEQYF. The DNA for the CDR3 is TGTGCCAGCAGCCGGACAGCTCGCTACGAGCAGTACTTC.

The CDR3 DNA is TGTGCCAGCAGCGAGTCCCCTTGGGGGCGTCAAGGAGATGGCTACACCTTC. Protein: CASSESPWGRQGDGYTF. V usage is TRBV7-8 and J usage is TRBJ1-2, with D perhaps TRBD1 (6 bases). Germline V lookup: CDR1 SGHVS, CDR2 FQNEAQ. Between the trimmed V and J ends, which lost 5 bases and 6 bases, there was a span of 25 bases. This CDR3 has 17 amino acids.

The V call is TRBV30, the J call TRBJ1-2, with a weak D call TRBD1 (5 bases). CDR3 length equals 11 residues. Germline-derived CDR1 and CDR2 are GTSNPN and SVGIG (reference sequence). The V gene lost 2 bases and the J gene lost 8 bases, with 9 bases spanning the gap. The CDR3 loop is CAWSNRHGYTF. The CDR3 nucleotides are TGTGCCTGGAGTAACAGGCACGGCTACACCTTC.

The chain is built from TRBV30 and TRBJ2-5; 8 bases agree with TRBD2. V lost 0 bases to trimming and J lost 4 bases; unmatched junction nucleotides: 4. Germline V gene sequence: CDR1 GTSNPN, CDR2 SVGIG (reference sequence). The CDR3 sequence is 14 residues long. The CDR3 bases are TGTGCCTGGAGTGTACTGGCGGGGGGAGAGACCCAGTACTTC. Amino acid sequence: CAWSVLAGGETQYF.

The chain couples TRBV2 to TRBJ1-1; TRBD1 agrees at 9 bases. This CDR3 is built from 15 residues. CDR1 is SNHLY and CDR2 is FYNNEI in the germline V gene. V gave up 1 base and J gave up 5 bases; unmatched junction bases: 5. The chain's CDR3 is CASSEDRGRETEAFF. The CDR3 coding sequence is TGTGCCAGCAGTGAAGACAGGGGGCGAGAGACTGAAGCTTTCTTT. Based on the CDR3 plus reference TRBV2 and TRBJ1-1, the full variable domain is EPEVTQTPSHQVTQMGQEVILRCVPISNHLYFYWYRQILGQKVEFLVSFYNNEISEKSEIFDDQFSVERPDGSNFTLKIRSTKLEDSAMYFCASSEDRGRETEAFFGQGTRLTVV.

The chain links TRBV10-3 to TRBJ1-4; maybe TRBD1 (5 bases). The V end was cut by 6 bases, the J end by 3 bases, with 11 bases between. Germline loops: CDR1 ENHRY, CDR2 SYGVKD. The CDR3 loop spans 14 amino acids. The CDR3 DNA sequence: TGTGCCATCAGCCAGGGTGGAGCTAATGAAAAACTGTTTTTT. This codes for CAISQGGANEKLFF.

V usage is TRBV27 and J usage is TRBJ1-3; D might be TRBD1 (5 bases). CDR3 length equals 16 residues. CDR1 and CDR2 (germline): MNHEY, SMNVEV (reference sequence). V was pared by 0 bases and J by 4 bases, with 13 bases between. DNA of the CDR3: TGTGCCAGCAGTTTATCCAGGGCAGTGTCGGGAAACACCATATATTTT. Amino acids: CASSLSRAVSGNTIYF.

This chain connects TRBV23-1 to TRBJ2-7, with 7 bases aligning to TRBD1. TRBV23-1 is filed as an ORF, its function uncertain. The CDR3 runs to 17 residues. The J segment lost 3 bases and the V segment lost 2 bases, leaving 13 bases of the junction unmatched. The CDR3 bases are TGCGCCAGCAGTCAACGACCCCGACAGGGTGTATTCTACGAGCAGTACTTC. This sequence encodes CASSQRPRQGVFYEQYF.

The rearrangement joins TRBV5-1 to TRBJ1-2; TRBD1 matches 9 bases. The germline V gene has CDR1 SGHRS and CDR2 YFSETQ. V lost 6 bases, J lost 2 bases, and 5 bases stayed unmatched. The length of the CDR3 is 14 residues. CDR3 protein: CASTPGTGNYGYTF. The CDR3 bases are TGCGCCAGCACCCCCGGGACAGGGAACTATGGCTACACCTTC.

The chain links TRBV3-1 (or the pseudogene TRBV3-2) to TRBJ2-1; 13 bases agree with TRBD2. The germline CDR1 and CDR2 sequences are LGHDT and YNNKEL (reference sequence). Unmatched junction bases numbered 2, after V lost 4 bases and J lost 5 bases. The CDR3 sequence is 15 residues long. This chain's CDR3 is CASSLGLAGNNEQFF. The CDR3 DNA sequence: TGTGCCAGCAGCCTGGGACTAGCGGGGAACAATGAGCAGTTCTTC.

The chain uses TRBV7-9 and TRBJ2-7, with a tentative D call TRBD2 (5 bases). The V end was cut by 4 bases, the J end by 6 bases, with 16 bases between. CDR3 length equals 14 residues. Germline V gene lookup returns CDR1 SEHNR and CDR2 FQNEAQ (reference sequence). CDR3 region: CASSSPRTEAEQYF. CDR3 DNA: TGTGCCAGCAGCTCGCCCCGCACGGAGGCCGAGCAGTACTTC.

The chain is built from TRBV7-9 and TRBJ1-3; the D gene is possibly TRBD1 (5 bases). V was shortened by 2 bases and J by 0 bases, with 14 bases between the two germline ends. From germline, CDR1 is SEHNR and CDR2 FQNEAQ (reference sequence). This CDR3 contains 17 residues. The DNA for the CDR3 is TGTGCCAGCAGCTTATCAGAGTGGGGGGACTCTGGAAACACCATATATTTT. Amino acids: CASSLSEWGDSGNTIYF.

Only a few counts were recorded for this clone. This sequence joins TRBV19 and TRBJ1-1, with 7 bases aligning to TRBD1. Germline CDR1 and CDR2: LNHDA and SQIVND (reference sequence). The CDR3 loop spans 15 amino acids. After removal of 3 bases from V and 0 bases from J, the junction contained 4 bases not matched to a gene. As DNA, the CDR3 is TGTGCCAGTAGTATCGGGACAGCCTTGAACACTGAAGCTTTCTTT. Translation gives CASSIGTALNTEAFF.

CDR3 region: CASRPGGPHEAFF. The CDR3 DNA reads as TGTGCCAGCCGTCCCGGCGGGCCCCATGAAGCTTTCTTT. V is TRBV28 and J is TRBJ1-1, with D unclear. Trimming left V 8 bases short and J 7 bases short, with 17 bases between. The germline CDR1 and CDR2 sequences are MDHEN and SYDVKM. There are 13 residues in the CDR3.

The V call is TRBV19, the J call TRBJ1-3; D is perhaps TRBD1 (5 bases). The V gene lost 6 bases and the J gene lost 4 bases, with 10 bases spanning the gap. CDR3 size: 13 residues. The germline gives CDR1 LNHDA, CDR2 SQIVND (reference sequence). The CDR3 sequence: CASSGGLGNTIYF. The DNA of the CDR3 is TGTGCCAGTAGCGGGGGATTAGGAAACACCATATATTTT.

The CDR3 bases are TGTGCCAGCAGTTACTCGACACAGGGGCCCCAGTACTTC. Amino acid sequence: CASSYSTQGPQYF. V is TRBV6-5 and J is TRBJ2-7; 7 nucleotides align to TRBD1. Per germline, CDR1 MNHEY and CDR2 SVGAGI. V was clipped by 0 bases and J by 10 bases; unmatched bases: 6. The CDR3 contains 13 residues.

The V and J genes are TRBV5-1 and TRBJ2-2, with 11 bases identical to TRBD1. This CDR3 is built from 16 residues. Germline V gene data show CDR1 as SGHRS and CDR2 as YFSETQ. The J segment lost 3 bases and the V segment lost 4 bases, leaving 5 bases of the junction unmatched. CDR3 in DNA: TGCGCCAGCAGCCTTCGGGACAGGGGGGACACCGGGGAGCTGTTTTTT. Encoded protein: CASSLRDRGDTGELFF.

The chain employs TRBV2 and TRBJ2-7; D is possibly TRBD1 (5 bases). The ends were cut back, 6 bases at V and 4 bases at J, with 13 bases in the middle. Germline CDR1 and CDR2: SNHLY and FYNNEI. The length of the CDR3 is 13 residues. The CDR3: CASRPWGLYEQYF. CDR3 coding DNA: TGTGCCAGCAGACCCTGGGGCCTGTACGAGCAGTACTTC.

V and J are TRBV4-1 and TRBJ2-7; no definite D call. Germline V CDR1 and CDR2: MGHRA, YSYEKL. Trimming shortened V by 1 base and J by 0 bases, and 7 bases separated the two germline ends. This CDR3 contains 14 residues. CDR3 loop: CASSQAPSSYEQYF. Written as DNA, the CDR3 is TGCGCCAGCAGCCAAGCTCCGAGCTCCTACGAGCAGTACTTC.

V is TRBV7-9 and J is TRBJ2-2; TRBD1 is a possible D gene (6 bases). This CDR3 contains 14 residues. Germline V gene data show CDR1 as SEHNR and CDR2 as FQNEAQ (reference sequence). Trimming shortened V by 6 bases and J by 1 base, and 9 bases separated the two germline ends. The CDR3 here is CASRADRNTGELFF. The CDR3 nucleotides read TGTGCCAGCAGAGCGGACAGGAACACCGGGGAGCTGTTTTTT.

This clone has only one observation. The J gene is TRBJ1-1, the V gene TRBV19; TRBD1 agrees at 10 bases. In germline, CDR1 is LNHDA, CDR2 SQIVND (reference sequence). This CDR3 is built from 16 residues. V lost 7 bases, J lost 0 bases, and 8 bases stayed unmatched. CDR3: CASIETGGGVNTEAFF. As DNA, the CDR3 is TGTGCCAGTATAGAGACAGGGGGCGGTGTGAACACTGAAGCTTTCTTT.